The 13 T cell receptor beta chains below were found in one sample sequenced in a study of cytomegalovirus exposure and HLA in healthy donors. The assay was immunoSEQ multiplex PCR, and TCRdb's table has in-frame clones only and misses some. The table records about 73,000 clones, around nine tenths of them present only once. The material sequenced was PBMCs. The receptors shown here come from a woman aged 18-35 years in good health and CMV-seropositive.

This chain connects TRBV18 to TRBJ2-5; 8 nucleotides line up with TRBD2. From germline, CDR1 is KGHSH and CDR2 LQKENI. Trimming cost V 0 bases and J 5 bases; bases outside gene matches: 5. CDR3 size: 15 residues. In DNA form, the CDR3 reads TGTGCCAGCTCACCACCGTCCGGGAGGGCCGAGACCCAGTACTTC. Protein sequence: CASSPPSGRAETQYF.

V and J are TRBV27 and TRBJ2-7; 11 bases map to TRBD2. The CDR3 spans 15 residues. With 5 bases clipped from V and 2 bases from J, the junction kept 5 bases outside the gene matches. Looked up from germline, CDR1 is MNHEY and CDR2 is SMNVEV (reference sequence). In nucleotides, the CDR3 is TGTGCCAGCAGTCCCTTGGGACTAGCGGCCTACGAGCAGTACTTC. Residues: CASSPLGLAAYEQYF.

V usage is TRBV9 and J usage is TRBJ1-5; the D gene is possibly TRBD1 (6 bases). CDR3 length equals 14 residues. Germline CDR1 and CDR2: SGDLS and YYNGEE. V lost 9 bases, J lost 0 bases, and 13 bases lay in between. CDR3 in DNA: TGTGCCATCAAGACAGGTCGTAGCAATCAGCCCCAGCATTTT. Its translation is CAIKTGRSNQPQHF.

The chain has TRBV19 and TRBJ1-1; TRBD1 aligns across 8 bases. Germline-derived CDR1 and CDR2 are LNHDA and SQIVND (reference sequence). V lost 5 bases and J lost 3; bases outside the gene matches: 5. The CDR3 loop spans 14 amino acids. The CDR3 DNA follows: TGTGCCAGTAGTCTCGGACAGGGATACACTGAAGCTTTCTTT. The encoded protein is CASSLGQGYTEAFF.

The chain combines TRBV9 with TRBJ2-7; tentative D call: TRBD1 (6 bases). The V gene lost 0 bases and the J gene lost 3 bases, with 13 bases spanning the gap. In germline, CDR1 is SGDLS, CDR2 YYNGEE. There are 15 residues in the CDR3. CDR3 bases: TGTGCCAGCAGCGTAGGAAGTGAGACAGGCTACGAGCAGTACTTC. Amino acids: CASSVGSETGYEQYF.

The chain employs TRBV7-9 and TRBJ2-6; 9 nucleotides line up with TRBD1. V gave up 4 bases and J gave up 0 bases; unmatched junction bases: 7. This CDR3 has 18 residues. Germline-derived CDR1 and CDR2 are SEHNR and FQNEAQ (reference sequence). The CDR3 DNA is TGTGCCAGCAGCTGGACAGGGGCTAGAACCTCTGGGGCCAACGTCCTGACTTTC. This codes for CASSWTGARTSGANVLTF.

V is TRBV19 and J is TRBJ1-4; perhaps TRBD1 as D (6 bases). With 4 bases removed from V and 7 bases from J, the gap between germline ends came to 10 bases. CDR1 is LNHDA, CDR2 SQIVND, per germline (reference sequence). The CDR3 runs 13 residues. The CDR3 here is CASSNREGEKLFF. The CDR3 region has the DNA TGTGCCAGTAGTAACAGGGAGGGTGAAAAACTGTTTTTT.

In this sample, this clone turned up a few times. This sequence joins TRBV2 and TRBJ1-1, with 7 bases that match TRBD1. V lost 10 bases to trimming and J lost 1 base; unmatched junction nucleotides: 18. The CDR3 is 17 amino acids. Germline V gene sequence: CDR1 SNHLY, CDR2 FYNNEI. The CDR3 loop is CATTKGARWGENTEAFF. The CDR3 DNA reads as TGTGCCACCACGAAGGGGGCGCGTTGGGGAGAGAACACTGAAGCTTTCTTT.

V and J are TRBV6-5 and TRBJ2-7, with 7 bases lining up with TRBD2. The V segment lost 6 bases and the J segment 7 bases; nucleotides outside the gene matches: 3. The CDR3 runs 11 residues. Germline V gene data show CDR1 as MNHEY and CDR2 as SVGAGI. The CDR3 coding sequence is TGTGCCAGCAGATTGGGGGGGGAGCAGTACTTC. As protein: CASRLGGEQYF.

This clone was recorded once. J is TRBJ2-3 and V is TRBV6-4; 9 bases align to TRBD2. The V and J ends lost 0 bases and 5 bases, in that order; junction bases with no gene match: 3. CDR1 and CDR2 from the germline V gene are MRHNA and SNTAGT. The CDR3 covers 15 residues. In nucleotides, the CDR3 is TGTGCCAGCAGTGACTCGGCGGGAGGGTTAGATACGCAGTATTTT. Amino acids: CASSDSAGGLDTQYF.

On this clone itself: Other DNA sequences in this sample translate to the same CDR3. The V gene is TRBV7-6, the J gene TRBJ2-1; D perhaps matches TRBD2 (5 bases). Germline V gene sequence: CDR1 SGHVS, CDR2 FNYEAQ. This CDR3 has 14 amino acids. The V gene lost 1 base and the J gene lost 7 bases, with 11 bases spanning the gap. This CDR3 reads CASSLGLGANEQFF. The CDR3 bases are TGTGCCAGCAGCTTAGGTTTGGGAGCGAATGAGCAGTTCTTC.

The chain couples TRBV18 to TRBJ2-6; 7 positions agree with TRBD1. After removal of 3 bases from V and 3 bases from J, the junction contained 5 bases not matched to a gene. The CDR3 length is 16 residues. The V gene's germline CDR1 is KGHSH and CDR2 LQKENI. Written as DNA, the CDR3 is TGTGCCAGCTCACCCCTGACAGGGAATGGGGCCAACGTCCTGACTTTC. This translates into CASSPLTGNGANVLTF.

In its sample, this clone was seen once. CDR3 DNA: TGTGCCAGCAGTGACGAGACAGGGGGCAGGAGTGGCTACACCTTC. Amino acid sequence: CASSDETGGRSGYTF. The chain uses TRBV6-4 and TRBJ1-2; TRBD1 matches 10 bases. J was trimmed by 7 bases and V by 2 bases; bases with no gene match: 7. Germline lookup yields CDR1 MRHNA and CDR2 SNTAGT. CDR3 length: 15 residues.